Included here is one TCR beta chain sequence, with context. The entry originates in a study of shared clonotypes between healthy human individuals. Generated by immunoSEQ multiplex PCR, the TCRdb table keeps only in-frame clones and is missing some. The sample comprises under 2.5 million clones, roughly 92% of which are singletons, and around 0.4% rests with the top ten. This clonotype originated in a man between 18 and 35 years old in good health. Some clones in this sample may be carry-over from other donors' samples. The sequenced material came from naive CD4+ T cells from PBMCs. Subset in this sample: CD45RA+ positively selected.

This chain's CDR3 is CASSPGQRENIQYF. The CDR3 DNA follows: TGCGCCAGCAGCCCGGGACAGAGAGAAAACATTCAGTACTTC. The chain recombines TRBV5-1 with TRBJ2-4; 7 bases map to TRBD1. This CDR3 spans 14 amino acids. Trimming removed 4 bases from V and 5 bases from J; junction bases left unmatched: 6. The germline gives CDR1 SGHRS, CDR2 YFSETQ.